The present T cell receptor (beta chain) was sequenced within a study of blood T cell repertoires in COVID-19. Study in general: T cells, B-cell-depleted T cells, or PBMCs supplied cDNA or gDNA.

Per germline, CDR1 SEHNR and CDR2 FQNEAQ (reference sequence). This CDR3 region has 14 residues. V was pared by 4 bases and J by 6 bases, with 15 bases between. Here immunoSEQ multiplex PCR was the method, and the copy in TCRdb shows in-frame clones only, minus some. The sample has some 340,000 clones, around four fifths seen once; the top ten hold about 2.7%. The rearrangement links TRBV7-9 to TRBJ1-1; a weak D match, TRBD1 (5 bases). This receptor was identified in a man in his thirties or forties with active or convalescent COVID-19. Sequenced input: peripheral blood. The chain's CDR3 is CASSSLSGGAEAFF. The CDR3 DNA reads TGTGCCAGCAGCTCCTTATCCGGAGGGGCTGAAGCTTTCTTT.